This T cell receptor beta chain was recovered during a study of cytomegalovirus exposure and HLA in healthy donors. Overall study results and limits: Differences between HLA loci emerged in a later analysis of TCR association rates, with DRB1 most and HLA-C fewest. Overall, roughly 170 TCR beta chains were annotated as cytomegalovirus-associated. Presence/absence analyses treated sequencing depth as roughly uniform across donors. TCR sequences were mostly rare, though some public TCRs occurred in many donors.

Concerning this clone: Its specificity is unknown.

The PCR employed 60 Vbeta primers together with 13 Jbeta primers. Profiling relied on immunoSEQ multiplex PCR, and the TCRdb table lists in-frame clones only, not all of them. The sample holds about 98,000 clones, 80% to 85% seen once. This CDR3 spans 13 amino acids. This receptor was taken from a middle-aged man in good health and CMV-seronegative. Sequenced input: PBMCs. The V and J genes are TRBV12-2 and TRBJ2-7; TRBD2 is the table's D call and was not checked against the DNA. TRBV12-2 is a pseudogene segment. CDR3 sequence: CASRLRAPYEQYF. The CDR3 nucleotides read TGTGCAAGTCGCTTGAGGGCCCCCTACGAGCAGTACTTC.